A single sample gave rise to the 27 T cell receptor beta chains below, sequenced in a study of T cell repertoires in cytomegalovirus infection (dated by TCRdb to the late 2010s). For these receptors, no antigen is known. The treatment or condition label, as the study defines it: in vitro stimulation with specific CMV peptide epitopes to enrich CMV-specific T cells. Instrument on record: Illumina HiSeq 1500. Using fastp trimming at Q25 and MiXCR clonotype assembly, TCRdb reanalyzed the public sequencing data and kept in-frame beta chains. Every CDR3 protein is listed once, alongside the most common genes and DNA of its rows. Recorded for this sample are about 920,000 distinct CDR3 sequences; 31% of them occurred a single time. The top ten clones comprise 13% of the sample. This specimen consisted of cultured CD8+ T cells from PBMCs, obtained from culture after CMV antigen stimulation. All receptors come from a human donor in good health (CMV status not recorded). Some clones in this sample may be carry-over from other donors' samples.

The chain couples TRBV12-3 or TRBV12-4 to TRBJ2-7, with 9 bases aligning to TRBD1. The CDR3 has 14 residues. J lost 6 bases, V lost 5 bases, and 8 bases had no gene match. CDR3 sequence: CASSPGTGRVEQYV. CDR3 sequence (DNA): TGTGCCAGCAGTCCCGGGACAGGGCGGGTCGAGCAGTACGTC.

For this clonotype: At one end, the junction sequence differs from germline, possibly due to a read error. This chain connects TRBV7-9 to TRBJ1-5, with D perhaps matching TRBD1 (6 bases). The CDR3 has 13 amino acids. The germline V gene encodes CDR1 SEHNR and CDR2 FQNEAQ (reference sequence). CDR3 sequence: CASSDGGNQPQHF. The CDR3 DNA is TGTGCCAGCAGTGACGGGGGCAACCAGCCCCAGCATTTT.

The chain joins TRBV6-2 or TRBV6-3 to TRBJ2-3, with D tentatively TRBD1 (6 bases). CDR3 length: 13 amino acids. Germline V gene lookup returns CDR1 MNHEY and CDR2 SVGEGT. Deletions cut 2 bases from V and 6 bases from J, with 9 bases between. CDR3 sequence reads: CASSYGGWDTQYF. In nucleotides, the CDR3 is TGTGCCAGCAGTTACGGGGGCTGGGATACGCAGTATTTT.

CDR3 protein: CASSQATGGHQPQHF. The CDR3 DNA reads as TGCGCCAGCAGCCAAGCTACAGGCGGCCATCAGCCCCAGCATTTT. The chain joins TRBV4-3 to TRBJ1-5; maybe TRBD1 (5 bases). This CDR3 has 15 residues. Trimming removed 1 base from V and 5 bases from J, with 12 bases in between. Looked up from germline, CDR1 is LGHNA and CDR2 is YSLEER.

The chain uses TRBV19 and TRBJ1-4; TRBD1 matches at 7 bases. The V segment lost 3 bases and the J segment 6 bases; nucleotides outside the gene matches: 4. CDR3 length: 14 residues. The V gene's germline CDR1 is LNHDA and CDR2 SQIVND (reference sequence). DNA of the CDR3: TGTGCCAGTAGTATTTATGGGACAGATGAAAAACTGTTTTTT. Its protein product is CASSIYGTDEKLFF.

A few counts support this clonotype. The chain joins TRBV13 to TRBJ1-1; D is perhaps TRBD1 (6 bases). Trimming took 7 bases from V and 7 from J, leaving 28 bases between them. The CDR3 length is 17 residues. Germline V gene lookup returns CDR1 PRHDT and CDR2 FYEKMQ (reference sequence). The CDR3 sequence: CASTSRGSRIPLGEAFF. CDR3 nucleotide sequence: TGTGCCAGCACCTCTAGGGGGTCCAGGATACCCCTCGGTGAAGCTTTCTTT. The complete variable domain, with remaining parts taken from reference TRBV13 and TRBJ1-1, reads AAGVIQSPRHLIKEKRETATLKCYPIPRHDTVYWYQQGPGQDPQFLISFYEKMQSDKGSIPDRFSAQQFSDYHSELNMSSLELGDSALYFCASTSRGSRIPLGEAFFGQGTRLTVV.

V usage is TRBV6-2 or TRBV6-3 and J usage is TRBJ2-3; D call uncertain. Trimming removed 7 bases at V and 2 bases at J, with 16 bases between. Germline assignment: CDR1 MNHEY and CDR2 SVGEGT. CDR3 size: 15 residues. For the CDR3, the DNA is TGTGCCAGCAATGGAAAGGATCGTGTCACAGATACGCAGTATTTT. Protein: CASNGKDRVTDTQYF.

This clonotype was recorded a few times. CDR3 loop: CASSYRDNSPLHF. In DNA form, the CDR3 reads TGTGCCAGCAGTTACCGCGATAATTCACCCCTCCACTTT. The chain couples TRBV6-6 to TRBJ1-6, with D uncertain. Between the trimmed V and J ends, which lost 2 bases and 5 bases, there was a span of 4 bases. In germline, CDR1 is MNHNY, CDR2 SVGAGI (reference sequence). The CDR3 has 13 residues.

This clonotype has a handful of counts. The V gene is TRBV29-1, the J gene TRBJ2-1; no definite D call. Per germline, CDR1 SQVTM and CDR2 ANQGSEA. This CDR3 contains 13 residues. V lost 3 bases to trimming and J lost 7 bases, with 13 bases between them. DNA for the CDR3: TGCAGCGTTGATTGGAACTATAAGAATGAGCAGTTCTTC. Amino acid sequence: CSVDWNYKNEQFF.

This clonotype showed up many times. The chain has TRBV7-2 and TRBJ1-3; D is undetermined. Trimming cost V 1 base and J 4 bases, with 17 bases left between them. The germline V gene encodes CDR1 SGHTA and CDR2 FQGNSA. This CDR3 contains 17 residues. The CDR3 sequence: CASSLEAPGIRGNTIYF. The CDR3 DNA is TGTGCCAGCAGCTTAGAGGCGCCCGGAATCAGGGGAAACACCATATATTTT.

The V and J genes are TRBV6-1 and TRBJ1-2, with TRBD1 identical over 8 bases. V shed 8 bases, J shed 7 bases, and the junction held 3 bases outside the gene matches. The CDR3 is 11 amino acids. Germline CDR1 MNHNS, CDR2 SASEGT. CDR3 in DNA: TGTGCCAGCCTACAGGGGGTTGGCTACACCTTC. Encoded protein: CASLQGVGYTF.

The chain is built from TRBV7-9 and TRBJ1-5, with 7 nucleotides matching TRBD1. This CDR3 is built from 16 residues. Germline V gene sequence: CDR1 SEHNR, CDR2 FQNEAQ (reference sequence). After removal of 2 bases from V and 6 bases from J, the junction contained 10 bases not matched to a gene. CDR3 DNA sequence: TGTGCCAGCAGCTTAAACCGGGGGCAGGGGGTTCAGCCCCAGCATTTT. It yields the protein CASSLNRGQGVQPQHF.

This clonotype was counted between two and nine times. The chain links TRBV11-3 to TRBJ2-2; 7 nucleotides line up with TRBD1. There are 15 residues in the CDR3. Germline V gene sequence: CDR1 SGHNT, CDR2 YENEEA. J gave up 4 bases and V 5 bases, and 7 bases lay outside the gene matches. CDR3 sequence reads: CASSGDGQVTGELFF. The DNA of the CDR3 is TGTGCCAGCAGCGGTGACGGACAGGTCACCGGGGAGCTGTTTTTT.

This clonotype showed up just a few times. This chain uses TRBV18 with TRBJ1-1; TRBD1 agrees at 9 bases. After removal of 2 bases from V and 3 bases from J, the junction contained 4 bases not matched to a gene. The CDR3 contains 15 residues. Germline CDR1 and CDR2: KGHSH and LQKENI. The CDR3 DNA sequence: TGTGCCAGCTCACCAGAACAGGGGGCGTACACTGAAGCTTTCTTT. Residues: CASSPEQGAYTEAFF.

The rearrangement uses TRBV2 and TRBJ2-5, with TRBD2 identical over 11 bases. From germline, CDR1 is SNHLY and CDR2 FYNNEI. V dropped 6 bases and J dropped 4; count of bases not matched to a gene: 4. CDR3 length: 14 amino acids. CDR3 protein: CASRLAGARETQYF. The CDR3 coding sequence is TGTGCCAGCAGACTAGCGGGGGCTCGAGAGACCCAGTACTTC. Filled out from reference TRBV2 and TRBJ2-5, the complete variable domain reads EPEVTQTPSHQVTQMGQEVILRCVPISNHLYFYWYRQILGQKVEFLVSFYNNEISEKSEIFDDQFSVERPDGSNFTLKIRSTKLEDSAMYFCASRLAGARETQYFGPGTRLLVL.

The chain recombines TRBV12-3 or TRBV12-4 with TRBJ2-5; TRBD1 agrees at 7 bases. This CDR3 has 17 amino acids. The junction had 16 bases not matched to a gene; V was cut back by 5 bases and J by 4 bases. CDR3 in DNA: TGTGCCAGCAGTGCACACTTGGGGTGGACAGGTCCAGAGACCCAGTACTTC. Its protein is CASSAHLGWTGPETQYF.

CDR3 in amino acids: CASSVDPTGGREETQYF. CDR3 nucleotides: TGTGCCAGCAGTGTGGATCCGACAGGGGGAAGGGAAGAGACCCAGTACTTC. The J gene is TRBJ2-5, the V gene TRBV2, with 9 bases that match TRBD1. Germline CDR1 and CDR2: SNHLY and FYNNEI. There are 17 residues in the CDR3. J gave up 3 bases and V 4 bases, and 12 bases lay outside the gene matches.

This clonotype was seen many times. The DNA for the CDR3 is TGTGCCAGCAGCCCTACCCGGGGTTGGGACGAGCAGTACGTC. Amino acid sequence: CASSPTRGWDEQYV. This chain connects TRBV5-6 to TRBJ2-7; maybe TRBD2 (5 bases). Germline V CDR1 and CDR2: SGHDT, YYEEEE. CDR3 size: 14 residues. Trimming removed 4 bases at V and 5 bases at J, with 16 bases between.

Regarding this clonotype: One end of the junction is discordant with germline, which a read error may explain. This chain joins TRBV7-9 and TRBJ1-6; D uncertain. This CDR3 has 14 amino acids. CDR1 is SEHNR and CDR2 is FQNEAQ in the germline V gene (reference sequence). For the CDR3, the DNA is TGTGCCAACAGCCGGACGTCAGACAATTCACCCCTCCACTTT. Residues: CANSRTSDNSPLHF.

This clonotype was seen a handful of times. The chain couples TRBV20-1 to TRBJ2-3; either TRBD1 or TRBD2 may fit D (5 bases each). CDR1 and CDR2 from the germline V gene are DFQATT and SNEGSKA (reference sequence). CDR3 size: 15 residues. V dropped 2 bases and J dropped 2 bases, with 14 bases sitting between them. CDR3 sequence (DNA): TGCAGTGCTAGACTCTCTCGGGGCTACACAGATACGCAGTATTTT. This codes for CSARLSRGYTDTQYF.

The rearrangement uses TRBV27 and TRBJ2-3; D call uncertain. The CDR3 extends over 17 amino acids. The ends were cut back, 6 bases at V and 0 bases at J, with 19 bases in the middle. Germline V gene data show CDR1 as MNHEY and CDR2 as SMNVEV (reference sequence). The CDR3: CASSRARIHGSTDTQYF. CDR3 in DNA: TGTGCCAGCAGCCGCGCGCGAATACATGGAAGCACAGATACGCAGTATTTT.

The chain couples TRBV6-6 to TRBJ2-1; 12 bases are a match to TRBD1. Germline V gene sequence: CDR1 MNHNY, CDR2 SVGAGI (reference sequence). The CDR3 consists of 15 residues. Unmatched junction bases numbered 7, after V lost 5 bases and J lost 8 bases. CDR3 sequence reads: CASSRDRGLKDEQFF. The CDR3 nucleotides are TGTGCCAGCAGTAGGGACAGGGGGCTTAAGGATGAGCAGTTCTTC.

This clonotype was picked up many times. The DNA for the CDR3 is TGTGCCAGCAGCTACCTTTCGGGGGACTCCTATAATTCACCCCTCCACTTT. It yields the protein CASSYLSGDSYNSPLHF. The chain employs TRBV7-8 and TRBJ1-6, with D maybe TRBD1 (5 bases). Germline V gene data show CDR1 as SGHVS and CDR2 as FQNEAQ. Trimming removed 4 bases at V and 0 bases at J, with 13 bases between. CDR3 length: 17 amino acids.

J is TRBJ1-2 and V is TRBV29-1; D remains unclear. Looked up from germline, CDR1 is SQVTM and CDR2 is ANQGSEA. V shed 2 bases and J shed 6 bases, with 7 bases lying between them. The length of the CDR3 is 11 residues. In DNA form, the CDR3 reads TGCAGCGTTGAACAACTCCATGGCTACACCTTC. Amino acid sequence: CSVEQLHGYTF. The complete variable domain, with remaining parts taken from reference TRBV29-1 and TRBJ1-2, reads SAVISQKPSRDICQRGTSLTIQCQVDSQVTMMFWYRQQPGQSLTLIATANQGSEATYESGFVIDKFPISRPNLTFSTLTVSNMSPEDSSIYLCSVEQLHGYTFGSGTRLTVV.

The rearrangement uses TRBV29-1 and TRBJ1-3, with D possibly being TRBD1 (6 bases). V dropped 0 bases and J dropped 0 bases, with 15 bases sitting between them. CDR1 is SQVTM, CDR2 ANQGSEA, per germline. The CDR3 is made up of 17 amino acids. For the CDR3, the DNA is TGCAGCGTTGAAGATCGAGACAGGATATACTCTGGAAACACCATATATTTT. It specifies CSVEDRDRIYSGNTIYF.

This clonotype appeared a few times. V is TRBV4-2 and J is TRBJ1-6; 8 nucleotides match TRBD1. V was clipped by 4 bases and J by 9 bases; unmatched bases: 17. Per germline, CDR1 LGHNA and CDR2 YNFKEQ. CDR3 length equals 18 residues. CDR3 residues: CASSPYFARTGPGSPLHF. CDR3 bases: TGTGCCAGCAGCCCGTACTTTGCTAGGACAGGGCCGGGTTCACCCCTCCACTTT.

CDR3 in DNA: TGTGCCAGCAGCTTATTGGCAGCGGGGGGGCAAAGCGAGCAGTACGTC. Translation: CASSLLAAGGQSEQYV. V and J are TRBV7-6 and TRBJ2-7, with TRBD2 matching 10 bases. Germline trimming cut 2 bases from V and 6 bases from J; bases unmatched to any gene: 10. This CDR3 contains 16 residues. Germline V lookup: CDR1 SGHVS, CDR2 FNYEAQ.